Listed here is a single T cell receptor (beta chain). As yet, its antigen is unknown. Reverse transcribing all isolated RNA meant expressed TCRB transcripts were sequenced. It was found that naive, central memory and regulatory T cell samples averaged about 3.4 million reads. The protocol was immunoSEQ multiplex PCR, while the TCRdb copy is restricted to in-frame clones and leaves out a portion. The sample carries 250,000 to 350,000 clones, about 13% recorded once. These data belong to a study of beta chain features in type 1 diabetes. Study-wide results and caveats: Moderate but significant shortening of TCRB CDR3s was recorded in all four CD4+ subsets from Type 1 diabetes patients.

This CDR3 is 14 amino acids long. Germline CDR1 and CDR2: ENHRY and SYGVKD. V lost 2 bases, J lost 0 bases, and 8 bases lay in between. Material for sequencing was naive CD4+ T cells from blood. The chain uses TRBV10-3 and TRBJ2-7, with D possibly being TRBD2 (6 bases). The source of this sequence is a man aged 25 to 40 with type 1 diabetes. The CDR3 region has the DNA TGTGCCATCAGTGAGCGGGGGAACTCCTACGAGCAGTACTTC. This gives the protein CAISERGNSYEQYF.